A single T cell receptor (beta chain) is shown here with its context. Antigen unknown. The sample originates from a study of T cell responses to AZD1222 COVID-19 vaccine. CDR1 and CDR2 from the germline V gene are SNHLY and FYNNEI. The CDR3 runs to 17 residues. The germline V and J ends were trimmed by 0 bases and 2 bases, with 14 bases remaining between them. Study outcomes and limitations: Spike regions recognized by vaccine-associated CD4 TCRs spanned the protein, led by 160-218 and 743-854.

Clones were sequenced by immunoSEQ multiplex PCR, and TCRdb holds only the in-frame ones, with some missing. Seen here are 60,000 to 70,000 clones, roughly four fifths observed once, and the top ten hold under 7%. The receptor was isolated from an adult in good health. V gene TRBV2 combines with J gene TRBJ1-5; D is unclear. The sample consisted of peripheral blood, taken on day 0 of AZD1222 vaccination. The CDR3 bases are TGTGCCAGCAGTGAAGCAGGCAGTCTTGGGGGCAATCAGCCCCAGCATTTT. It codes for CASSEAGSLGGNQPQHF.